The T cell receptor beta chain under discussion was sequenced for a study of T-cell reconstitution after alpha-beta-depleted transplantation in children. The study, taken as a whole, reports: Reports say that about two months after transplant, the alpha-beta T cells came out of several hundred graft clones that had expanded. T-cell counts and diversity at one year following transplant were attributed mainly to newly produced T cells. Elevated TCRbeta diversity at day 60 was traced, in some patients, to surviving recipient T cells and thymic progenitors.

Using unique molecular identifiers, the investigators prepared the TCRbeta library. TCRdb reprocessed the PCR reads via MiXCR and lists one record per CDR3 protein. The table lists hundreds of thousands of distinct CDR3 sequences, around 25% of them singletons, with 4.5% to 5.5% in the top ten. With regard to this clonotype: Its antigen is currently unknown.

The CDR3 is 13 amino acids. Trimming removed 1 base from V and 6 bases from J, with 10 bases in between. CDR1 SGHVS and CDR2 FQNEAQ come from the germline V gene. The clonotype was recovered from a female patient aged 2-15 years who had a stem cell transplant for congenital amegakaryocytic thrombocytopenia, so the T cells may come from the graft donor. The input for sequencing was PBMCs, mostly from graft donor cells, taken 360 days after TCRalphabeta/CD19-depleted stem cell transplant. This rearrangement joins TRBV7-8 to TRBJ2-7; no definite D call. CDR3 loop: CASSLVQESEQYF. CDR3 nucleotides: TGTGCCAGCAGCTTAGTTCAGGAATCCGAGCAGTACTTC.